The present T cell receptor beta chain was sequenced within a study of T cell repertoires in cytomegalovirus infection. Looking at the study overall: Public TCR beta signatures indicated both CMV infection and matching HLA type.

Points from the study as a whole: Adding up the frequency of public TCR beta families identified people who carried CMV plus the relevant HLA. Clonotype analysis showed dominance of the ex vivo response by HLA-C-restricted CMV-specific TCR beta clonotypes.

This clonotype was counted between two and nine times. What it binds is not known. This CDR3 contains 15 residues. Per germline, CDR1 MNHEY and CDR2 SVGEGT. Trimming took 4 bases from V and 5 from J; bases not matched to a gene: 5. TCRdb re-derived calls from the reads in MiXCR, one entry per CDR3 protein. The sample gives more than 200,000 distinct CDR3 sequences, approximately 8.3% of which show up once; about 16% is in the top ten. The rearrangement links TRBV6-2 or TRBV6-3 to TRBJ2-1; 10 nucleotides match TRBD1. Sequencing was carried out using PBMCs. The sequence derives from a human donor in good health (CMV status not recorded). Some clones in this sample may be carry-over from other donors' samples. The CDR3 sequence is CASSWDRGVHNEQFF. The CDR3 nucleotides are TGTGCCAGCAGTTGGGACAGGGGCGTTCACAATGAGCAGTTCTTC.